Below are 5 T cell receptor beta chains sequenced from a single sample in a study of T-cell memory formation after mild COVID-19. TCRdb processed the 5' RACE reads anew with MiXCR; each CDR3 protein has one entry. The repertoire consists of about 270,000 distinct CDR3 sequences, with approximately 18% occurring once and the leading ten covering 23%. Specimen: PBMCs or a T cell subset sorted from them (not recorded which). These receptor sequences come from a man between 18 and 35 years old who had mild COVID-19 (a few samples of this study predate the infection). Cell type and time point are not known.

The V and J genes are TRBV7-9 and TRBJ2-1; D call uncertain. The V gene's germline CDR1 is SEHNR and CDR2 FQNEAQ (reference sequence). The CDR3 totals 13 residues. Trimming stripped 1 base from V and 8 bases from J, with 9 bases between. The CDR3 loop reads CASSLDFRDEQFF. Here the CDR3 DNA reads TGTGCCAGCAGCTTAGATTTTCGCGATGAGCAGTTCTTC.

This clonotype was found a few times. The rearrangement joins TRBV5-1 to TRBJ2-1; 7 bases fit TRBD2. Germline CDR1 and CDR2: SGHRS and YFSETQ. The V segment lost 4 bases and the J segment 3 bases; nucleotides outside the gene matches: 7. CDR3 size: 15 residues. CDR3 DNA sequence: TGCGCCAGCAGCACCTTCGGGGGGAGCTACAATGAGCAGTTCTTC. Translated: CASSTFGGSYNEQFF.

The chain couples TRBV10-3 to TRBJ2-5; 11 bases align to TRBD2. This CDR3 comprises 18 residues. The germline gives CDR1 ENHRY, CDR2 SYGVKD. Trimming took 0 bases from V and 2 from J; bases not matched to a gene: 8. CDR3 bases: TGTGCCATCAGTGAGTCAAGGGCTAGCGGGGGGTCGCAAGAGACCCAGTACTTC. It encodes CAISESRASGGSQETQYF.

The chain combines TRBV5-1 with TRBJ2-2, with 8 bases that match TRBD1. Germline V gives CDR1 SGHRS, CDR2 YFSETQ. Trimming took 6 bases from V and 0 from J; bases not matched to a gene: 4. The CDR3 spans 15 residues. The CDR3 region is CASNGQGTNTGELFF. The CDR3 bases are TGCGCCAGCAACGGACAGGGAACGAACACCGGGGAGCTGTTTTTT.

This clonotype has only a few counts. V is TRBV7-3 and J is TRBJ2-2; 14 nucleotides agree with TRBD2. The CDR3 extends over 15 amino acids. J lost 6 bases, V lost 5 bases, and 2 bases had no gene match. Germline-derived CDR1 and CDR2 are SGHTA and FQGTGA. For the CDR3, the DNA is TGTGCCAGCAGCCAGACTAGCGGGGGGGCCGGGGAGCTGTTTTTT. Its protein product is CASSQTSGGAGELFF.